This is a list of T cell receptor beta chains from one sample in a study of memory B cells and T cells in multiple sclerosis. Their recognized antigens are unknown. Profiled with immunoSEQ multiplex PCR; TCRdb holds only in-frame clones, not every one. The table shows around 50,000 clones, with approximately 80% occurring only once. The specimen was PBMCs from blood kept in culture. The receptors stem from a human donor with multiple sclerosis. Each CDR3 is given with its conserved first and last residue. D genes are given only for firm matches. Clone size, where shown, is once, few, many, or a class for clones that have expanded.

clone_size: NA
cdr3_length: 14
d_call: NA
v_call: TRBV2
j_call: TRBJ1-5
cdr3_nt: TGTGCCAGCAGTGTAACAGGGCTGCATCAGCCCCAGCATTTT
cdr3_aa: CASSVTGLHQPQHF

clone_size: few
cdr3_length: 13
d_call: NA
v_call: TRBV19
j_call: TRBJ2-2
cdr3_nt: TGTGCCAGTACCGATACAGTTACCGGGGAGCTGTTTTTT
cdr3_aa: CASTDTVTGELFF

clone_size: once
cdr3_length: 14
d_call: TRBD1
v_call: TRBV11-1
j_call: TRBJ2-7
cdr3_nt: TGTGCCAGCAGCTCCGGGACAGGGGGCTACGAGCAGTACTTC
cdr3_aa: CASSSGTGGYEQYF

clone_size: NA
cdr3_length: 14
d_call: NA
v_call: TRBV7-9
j_call: TRBJ1-6
cdr3_nt: TGTGCCAGCAGCCCTCACACCTATAATTCACCCCTCCACTTT
cdr3_aa: CASSPHTYNSPLHF

clone_size: NA
cdr3_length: 15
d_call: NA
v_call: TRBV28
j_call: TRBJ2-6
cdr3_nt: TGTGCCAGCAGTTTTTCGGGTTCTGGGGCCAACGTCCTGACTTTC
cdr3_aa: CASSFSGSGANVLTF

clone_size: NA
cdr3_length: 14
d_call: TRBD1
v_call: TRBV30
j_call: TRBJ1-5
cdr3_nt: TGTGCCTGGAGGGGGACAGGGGTGAATCAGCCCCAGCATTTT
cdr3_aa: CAWRGTGVNQPQHF

clone_size: NA
cdr3_length: 15
d_call: TRBD2
v_call: TRBV7-2
j_call: TRBJ2-7
cdr3_nt: TGTGCCAGCAGCTTAGAGGGCGGGGGCTCCTACGAGCAGTACTTC
cdr3_aa: CASSLEGGGSYEQYF

clone_size: NA
cdr3_length: 13
d_call: NA
v_call: TRBV9
j_call: TRBJ2-5
cdr3_nt: TGTGCCAGCAGCGTAGGTGGAGAAGAGACCCAGTACTTC
cdr3_aa: CASSVGGEETQYF

clone_size: NA
cdr3_length: 15
d_call: NA
v_call: TRBV5-1
j_call: TRBJ1-6
cdr3_nt: TGCGCCAGCAGCTTGGCTGGGATCAAAGGCGCAACCCTCCACTTT
cdr3_aa: CASSLAGIKGATLHF

clone_size: few
cdr3_length: 13
d_call: NA
v_call: TRBV6-5
j_call: TRBJ1-2
cdr3_nt: TGTGCCAGCAGTGTCGACAGGAACTATGGCTACACCTTC
cdr3_aa: CASSVDRNYGYTF

clone_size: once
cdr3_length: 14
d_call: NA
v_call: TRBV19
j_call: TRBJ1-2
cdr3_nt: TGTGCCAGTAGTATAGGAAACAATAACTATGGCTACACCTTC
cdr3_aa: CASSIGNNNYGYTF

clone_size: NA
cdr3_length: 19
d_call: NA
v_call: TRBV2
j_call: TRBJ1-5
cdr3_nt: TGTGCCAGCAGTGACAGCAGGATTCAACTGCGACATAGCAATCAGCCCCAGCATTTT
cdr3_aa: CASSDSRIQLRHSNQPQHF

clone_size: NA
cdr3_length: 13
d_call: NA
v_call: TRBV14
j_call: TRBJ1-2
cdr3_nt: TGTGCCAGCAGCCAATCTTTGAGCTATGGCTACACCTTC
cdr3_aa: CASSQSLSYGYTF

clone_size: few
cdr3_length: 19
d_call: NA
v_call: TRBV11-3
j_call: TRBJ1-4
cdr3_nt: TGTGCCACCCCGCCATGCCGCGGGACAAACCCGCGAGCTAATGAAAAACTGTTTTTT
cdr3_aa: CATPPCRGTNPRANEKLFF

clone_size: once
cdr3_length: 18
d_call: NA
v_call: TRBV27
j_call: TRBJ2-7
cdr3_nt: TGTGCCAGCAGTTCGAGGAAAGGGACCACCAAGGATTCCTACGAGCAGTACTTC
cdr3_aa: CASSSRKGTTKDSYEQYF

clone_size: NA
cdr3_length: 17
d_call: NA
v_call: TRBV4-1
j_call: TRBJ1-2
cdr3_nt: TGCGCCAGCAGTCGCGAGCCGGCGGGGACTCTTAACTATGGCTACACCTTC
cdr3_aa: CASSREPAGTLNYGYTF

clone_size: once
cdr3_length: 13
d_call: NA
v_call: TRBV12-5
j_call: TRBJ1-2
cdr3_nt: TGTGCTAGTGGTTTCGGGCAGTCCTATGGCTACACCTTC
cdr3_aa: CASGFGQSYGYTF

clone_size: NA
cdr3_length: 14
d_call: TRBD1
v_call: TRBV5-6
j_call: TRBJ1-4
cdr3_nt: TGTGCCAGCAGCCCGCAGGGGGAAAACGAAAAACTGTTTTTT
cdr3_aa: CASSPQGENEKLFF

clone_size: NA
cdr3_length: 14
d_call: TRBD1
v_call: TRBV27
j_call: TRBJ1-2
cdr3_nt: TGTGCCAGCAGTTTAGGGACAGGGGTCTATGGCTACACCTTC
cdr3_aa: CASSLGTGVYGYTF

clone_size: NA
cdr3_length: 14
d_call: NA
v_call: TRBV16
j_call: TRBJ1-2
cdr3_nt: TGTGCCAGCAGCCAACTACAGGGAAACTATGGCTACACCTTC
cdr3_aa: CASSQLQGNYGYTF

clone_size: NA
cdr3_length: 13
d_call: NA
v_call: TRBV11-3
j_call: TRBJ2-5
cdr3_nt: TGTGCCAGCAGCTTAGGCGGGCGGGAGACCCAGTACTTC
cdr3_aa: CASSLGGRETQYF

clone_size: once
cdr3_length: 14
d_call: NA
v_call: TRBV7-2
j_call: TRBJ1-2
cdr3_nt: TGTGCCAGCAGCTTGGGAACCGGGACCCACGGGAACACCTTC
cdr3_aa: CASSLGTGTHGNTF

clone_size: NA
cdr3_length: 11
d_call: NA
v_call: TRBV6-1
j_call: TRBJ2-7
cdr3_nt: TGTGCCAGCAGTGTGACTCCCGAGCAGTACTTC
cdr3_aa: CASSVTPEQYF

clone_size: NA
cdr3_length: 10
d_call: NA
v_call: TRBV9
j_call: TRBJ2-3
cdr3_nt: TGTGCCAGCAAAGCGGATACGCAGTATTTT
cdr3_aa: CASKADTQYF

clone_size: medium-sized
cdr3_length: 16
d_call: NA
v_call: TRBV5-6
j_call: TRBJ1-3
cdr3_nt: TGTGCCAGCAGCCCCTTCGCCCGGACAAATGGAAACACCATATATTTT
cdr3_aa: CASSPFARTNGNTIYF

clone_size: NA
cdr3_length: 15
d_call: NA
v_call: TRBV5-1
j_call: TRBJ2-5
cdr3_nt: TGCGCCAGCAGCTGGGGCGGGGCCGTGGGAGAGACCCAGTACTTC
cdr3_aa: CASSWGGAVGETQYF

clone_size: NA
cdr3_length: 14
d_call: NA
v_call: TRBV19
j_call: TRBJ1-4
cdr3_nt: TGTGCCAGTAGTATTGGGCTGCGTAATGAAAAACTGTTTTTT
cdr3_aa: CASSIGLRNEKLFF

clone_size: few
cdr3_length: 14
d_call: TRBD1
v_call: TRBV19
j_call: TRBJ2-7
cdr3_nt: TGTGCCAGTAGTTTCGACAGGGGCGGTTACGAGCAGTACTTC
cdr3_aa: CASSFDRGGYEQYF

clone_size: few
cdr3_length: 13
d_call: NA
v_call: TRBV19
j_call: TRBJ2-1
cdr3_nt: TGTGCCAGTAGTACACTATATCGCGATGAGCAGTTCTTC
cdr3_aa: CASSTLYRDEQFF

clone_size: NA
cdr3_length: 13
d_call: NA
v_call: TRBV5-1
j_call: TRBJ1-1
cdr3_nt: TGCGCCAGCAGCTTGAGAGCGAACACTGAAGCTTTCTTT
cdr3_aa: CASSLRANTEAFF

clone_size: NA
cdr3_length: 15
d_call: NA
v_call: TRBV6-1
j_call: TRBJ1-3
cdr3_nt: TGTGCCAGCAGTGAAGTCGGAACCGCTGGAAACACCATATATTTT
cdr3_aa: CASSEVGTAGNTIYF

clone_size: NA
cdr3_length: 18
d_call: TRBD2
v_call: TRBV14
j_call: TRBJ2-5
cdr3_nt: TGTGCCAGCAGCCAAGGGGGGCTAGCGGGGGCATACCAAGAGACCCAGTACTTC
cdr3_aa: CASSQGGLAGAYQETQYF

clone_size: NA
cdr3_length: 13
d_call: NA
v_call: TRBV27
j_call: TRBJ2-4
cdr3_nt: TGTGCCAGCAGCTGGGGAGCCAAAAACATTCAGTACTTC
cdr3_aa: CASSWGAKNIQYF